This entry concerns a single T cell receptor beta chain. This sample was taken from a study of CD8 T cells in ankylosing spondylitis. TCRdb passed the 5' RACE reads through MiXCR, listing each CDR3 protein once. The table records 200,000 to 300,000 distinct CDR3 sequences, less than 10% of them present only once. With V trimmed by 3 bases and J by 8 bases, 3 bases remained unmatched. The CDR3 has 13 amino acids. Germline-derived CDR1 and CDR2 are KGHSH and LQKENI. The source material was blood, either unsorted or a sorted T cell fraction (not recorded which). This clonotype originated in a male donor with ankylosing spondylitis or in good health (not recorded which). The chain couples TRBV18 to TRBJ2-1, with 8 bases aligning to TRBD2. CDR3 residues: CASSPAGGYEQFF. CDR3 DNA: TGTGCCAGCTCACCTGCGGGGGGCTATGAGCAGTTCTTC. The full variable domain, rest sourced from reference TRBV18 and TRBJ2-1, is NAGVMQNPRHLVRRRGQEARLRCSPMKGHSHVYWYRQLPEEGLKFMVYLQKENIIDESGMPKERFSAEFPKEGPSILRIQQVVRGDSAAYFCASSPAGGYEQFFGPGTRLTVL.